This T cell receptor (beta chain) was observed in a study of CD8+ T cells in alopecia areata. Study findings and constraints: Scalp sample sequencing also detects resident alphabeta T cells of normal skin. Under tofacitinib, fewer expanded CD8+ clones appeared among the top 100 scalp clones. Links between baseline CD8+ expansion and response need larger treated cohorts.

Treatment here: oral pan-JAK inhibitor, 5-10 mg twice daily. About this clone: The antigen remains undetermined.

After isolation, RNA underwent reverse transcription to generate cDNA as the sequencing template. Sequencing was performed with immunoSEQ multiplex PCR; in TCRdb, only in-frame clones are kept and a portion is missing. The data hold about 100,000 clones, with just under 60% observed a single time. This CDR3 contains 14 residues. Trimming cost V 5 bases and J 4 bases; bases outside gene matches: 6. The germline CDR1 and CDR2 sequences are MNHNY and SVGAGI (reference sequence). This receptor was taken from a human donor with alopecia areata. The source material was CD8+ T cells sorted from blood, sampled between weeks 55 and 70, from a patient treated with tofacitinib. This chain links TRBV6-6 with TRBJ1-1; 8 nucleotides align to TRBD1. The CDR3 coding sequence is TGTGCCAGCAGTACACAGGGGGAGGGCACTGAAGCTTTCTTT. Translating gives CASSTQGEGTEAFF.